The 20 T cell receptor beta chains given below trace back to one sample, sequenced in a study of cytomegalovirus exposure and HLA in healthy donors. The PCR ran on 60 Vbeta and 13 Jbeta primers. Libraries were prepared by immunoSEQ multiplex PCR; TCRdb keeps only in-frame clonotypes and omits some of them. Seen here are 130,000 to 150,000 clones, 75% to 90% observed once, and the top ten hold 2.5% to 3%. Sequencing input: PBMCs. The receptor source for this set is a woman aged 25 to 39 in good health and CMV-seronegative.

This rearrangement joins TRBV7-2 to TRBJ1-3; no clear D gene. CDR1 is SGHTA and CDR2 is FQGNSA in the germline V gene. The V gene lost 1 base and the J gene lost 0 bases, with 10 bases spanning the gap. The CDR3 length is 16 residues. CDR3 DNA: TGTGCCAGCAGCTTAGACATGTCGTCCTCTGGAAACACCATATATTTT. It is translated as CASSLDMSSSGNTIYF.

The chain combines TRBV27 with TRBJ2-3; unclear D gene. The CDR3 runs to 13 residues. Germline values: CDR1 MNHEY, CDR2 SMNVEV (reference sequence). The V end was cut by 6 bases, the J end by 7 bases, with 14 bases between. CDR3 DNA: TGTGCCAGCAGCCGCCCGGCCGACAATACGCAGTATTTT. Translating gives CASSRPADNTQYF.

The chain employs TRBV9 and TRBJ2-4; 10 bases match TRBD2. This CDR3 is built from 16 residues. Per germline, CDR1 SGDLS and CDR2 YYNGEE. V lost 0 bases to trimming and J lost 11 bases; unmatched junction nucleotides: 11. Here the CDR3 reads CASSVGGSGGPYFQYF. In DNA form, the CDR3 reads TGTGCCAGCAGCGTAGGTGGTAGCGGGGGGCCTTATTTTCAGTACTTC. The variable domain in full, completed from reference TRBV9 and TRBJ2-4, reads DSGVTQTPKHLITATGQRVTLRCSPRSGDLSVYWYQQSLDQGLQFLIQYYNGEERAKGNILERFSAQQFPDLHSELNLSSLELGDSALYFCASSVGGSGGPYFQYFGAGTRLSVL.

The chain joins TRBV18 to TRBJ2-7; 8 positions match TRBD1. Germline V gene sequence: CDR1 KGHSH, CDR2 LQKENI. V shed 0 bases and J 0 bases; nucleotides not matched to a gene: 4. The CDR3 spans 16 residues. CDR3 residues: CASSPPRQGHSYEQYF. CDR3 sequence (DNA): TGTGCCAGCTCACCACCTAGACAGGGGCACTCCTACGAGCAGTACTTC.

This clone was seen a few times. The J gene is TRBJ2-7, the V gene TRBV7-8, with D hard to call. The length of the CDR3 is 16 residues. CDR1 and CDR2 (germline): SGHVS, FQNEAQ. V was cut by 5 bases and J by 2 bases, with 19 bases left in between. In nucleotides, the CDR3 is TGTGCCAGCAGCCCCCGTTCTGGGCCCAAACCCTACGAGCAGTACTTC. It encodes CASSPRSGPKPYEQYF. Full variable domain (rest looked up from reference TRBV7-8 and TRBJ2-7): GAGVSQSPRYKVAKRGQDVALRCDPISGHVSLFWYQQALGQGPEFLTYFQNEAQLDKSGLPSDRFFAERPEGSVSTLKIQRTQQEDSAVYLCASSPRSGPKPYEQYFGPGTRLTVT.

The CDR3, as DNA: TGTGCCAGCAGCTTAGTCTCAGGGTTGGAGACCCAGTACTTC. The encoded protein is CASSLVSGLETQYF. The V call is TRBV7-2, the J call TRBJ2-5, with D maybe TRBD1 (5 bases). Trimming shortened V by 1 base and J by 5 bases, and 11 bases separated the two germline ends. This CDR3 is built from 14 residues. Germline V gene lookup returns CDR1 SGHTA and CDR2 FQGNSA.

The chain links TRBV19 to TRBJ1-2; possible D gene TRBD1, 6 bases. This CDR3 has 12 amino acids. V dropped 7 bases and J dropped 8 bases, with 14 bases sitting between them. Germline CDR1 and CDR2: LNHDA and SQIVND (reference sequence). CDR3 in DNA: TGTGCCAGTACCGCCGGGGGGCTCGGCTACACCTTC. Translating gives CASTAGGLGYTF. Filled out from reference TRBV19 and TRBJ1-2, the complete variable domain reads DGGITQSPKYLFRKEGQNVTLSCEQNLNHDAMYWYRQDPGQGLRLIYYSQIVNDFQKGDIAEGYSVSREKKESFPLTVTSAQKNPTAFYLCASTAGGLGYTFGSGTRLTVV.

Concerning this clone: In the same sample, other DNA sequences code for this CDR3. The rearrangement links TRBV30 to TRBJ2-7, with D possibly TRBD1 on 6 matching bases. The V and J ends lost 0 bases and 3 bases respectively, with 6 bases between them. Looked up from germline, CDR1 is GTSNPN and CDR2 is SVGIG (reference sequence). The CDR3 spans 12 residues. CDR3 region: CAWSVQGYEQYF. In nucleotides, the CDR3 is TGTGCCTGGAGTGTACAGGGCTACGAGCAGTACTTC.

This chain links TRBV6-5 with TRBJ2-1, with a weak D call TRBD2 (5 bases). CDR1 MNHEY and CDR2 SVGAGI come from the germline V gene. CDR3 length: 15 residues. Trimming took 2 bases from V and 0 from J, leaving 8 bases between them. DNA of the CDR3: TGTGCCAGCAGTTACCTGGGGAGCTCCTACAATGAGCAGTTCTTC. Its protein is CASSYLGSSYNEQFF.

The chain employs TRBV19 and TRBJ2-7; 7 bases agree with TRBD2. The CDR3 is 17 residues long. After removal of 2 bases from V and 2 bases from J, the junction contained 12 bases not matched to a gene. Germline V gene lookup returns CDR1 LNHDA and CDR2 SQIVND (reference sequence). DNA of the CDR3: TGTGCCAGTAGTATAAGCGGGTGGCGGGAGCCCACCTACGAGCAGTACTTC. Translation: CASSISGWREPTYEQYF.

The chain is built from TRBV4-1 and TRBJ2-1; D call uncertain. Germline-derived CDR1 and CDR2 are MGHRA and YSYEKL. The V and J ends lost 0 bases and 3 bases respectively, with 12 bases between them. The length of the CDR3 is 16 residues. DNA for the CDR3: TGCGCCAGCAGCCAAGATCACGAGCGCATCTACAATGAGCAGTTCTTC. Translated, it gives CASSQDHERIYNEQFF.

DNA for the CDR3: TGTGCCAGCAGCCCTCGGACAGGGGTGTCCTACGAGCAGTACTTC. This sequence encodes CASSPRTGVSYEQYF. The rearrangement joins TRBV21-1 to TRBJ2-7; TRBD1 is taken as the D call from the table, unchecked against the DNA. TRBV21-1 counts as a pseudogene. The CDR3 has 15 amino acids.

The V gene is TRBV25-1, the J gene TRBJ2-2; TRBD2 is a possible D gene (6 bases). This CDR3 is 15 amino acids long. Germline-derived CDR1 and CDR2 are MGHDK and SYGVNS. Trimming stripped 4 bases from V and 4 bases from J, with 13 bases between. CDR3 in amino acids: CASSASRGRTGELFF. Here the CDR3 DNA reads TGTGCCAGCAGTGCCTCGCGGGGACGCACCGGGGAGCTGTTTTTT.

This chain links TRBV2 with TRBJ2-2; 14 bases line up with TRBD2. The CDR3 runs to 18 residues. Germline V CDR1 and CDR2: SNHLY, FYNNEI. The junction had 8 bases not matched to a gene; V was cut back by 5 bases and J by 3 bases. Here the CDR3 reads CASSFRLAGGLDTGELFF. The DNA of the CDR3 is TGTGCCAGCAGTTTCCGACTAGCGGGGGGGCTGGACACCGGGGAGCTGTTTTTT.

Remarks on this clone: This same CDR3 is encoded by further DNA sequences in the sample. The chain recombines TRBV9 with TRBJ1-3, with TRBD1 matching over 8 bases. Trimming took 4 bases from V and 1 from J; bases not matched to a gene: 1. Germline values: CDR1 SGDLS, CDR2 YYNGEE. The CDR3 extends over 14 amino acids. The CDR3 region is CASSRTGSGNTIYF. CDR3 coding DNA: TGTGCCAGCAGCCGGACAGGGTCTGGAAACACCATATATTTT.

This clone was recorded once. The chain has TRBV4-1 and TRBJ1-1; possible D gene TRBD1, 6 bases. Germline lookup yields CDR1 MGHRA and CDR2 YSYEKL. Trimming stripped 2 bases from V and 4 bases from J, with 11 bases between. The CDR3 is made up of 14 amino acids. DNA of the CDR3: TGCGCCAGCAGCCAAACGGGGGGGGCCACTGAAGCTTTCTTT. Protein: CASSQTGGATEAFF.

The genes are TRBV7-9 and TRBJ1-4, with a weak D call TRBD1 (5 bases). This CDR3 has 15 residues. V was cut by 1 base and J by 6 bases, with 12 bases left in between. Germline-derived CDR1 and CDR2 are SEHNR and FQNEAQ (reference sequence). CDR3 DNA sequence: TGTGCCAGCAGCTTAGGTGACAGCCTTCATGAAAAACTGTTTTTT. Its translation is CASSLGDSLHEKLFF.

The chain uses TRBV25-1 and TRBJ2-1; TRBD2 agrees at 16 bases. The CDR3 is 18 residues long. The trim removed 7 bases at V and 6 bases at J, leaving 12 bases unmatched. Germline CDR1 is MGHDK and CDR2 is SYGVNS. For the CDR3, the DNA is TGTGCCAGCAACAGACCGGGACTAGCGGGAGGGCCTGTCAATGAGCAGTTCTTC. This encodes CASNRPGLAGGPVNEQFF. The full variable domain, rest sourced from reference TRBV25-1 and TRBJ2-1, is EADIYQTPRYLVIGTGKKITLECSQTMGHDKMYWYQQDPGMELHLIHYSYGVNSTEKGDLSSESTVSRIRTEHFPLTLESARPSHTSQYLCASNRPGLAGGPVNEQFFGPGTRLTVL.

This clone is a singleton in its sample. This chain links TRBV28 with TRBJ1-5; 7 nucleotides agree with TRBD1. V lost 7 bases, J lost 3 bases, and 6 bases stayed unmatched. CDR1 is MDHEN and CDR2 is SYDVKM in the germline V gene. This CDR3 region has 14 residues. The CDR3 protein is CASTTGDNNQPQHF. DNA of the CDR3: TGTGCCAGCACCACAGGGGACAACAATCAGCCCCAGCATTTT.

Here the CDR3 DNA reads TGTGCCAGTAGGAGGACTAGCGATACAGATACGCAGTATTTT. Its protein is CASRRTSDTDTQYF. The genes are TRBV19 and TRBJ2-3, with TRBD2 matching over 9 bases. The length of the CDR3 is 14 residues. Trimming at V came to 6 bases and at J to 3 bases, leaving 4 bases not matched to a gene. Germline lookup yields CDR1 LNHDA and CDR2 SQIVND (reference sequence).